Reported below is one T cell receptor beta chain. This specimen comes from a study of blood T cell repertoires in COVID-19. Study-wide context: The United States, Italy and Spain supplied acute and convalescent COVID-19 samples. PBMCs, B-cell-depleted T cells, or T cells provided the cDNA or gDNA that made up the material.

In the authors' methods: Reference gene primer amplification gave nucleated cell count estimates. Profiled with immunoSEQ multiplex PCR; TCRdb holds only in-frame clones, not every one. V, J and clone size are taken as reported in that table, and D and trimming were inferred from the DNA itself. The data contain over 100,000 clones, about 85% of them singletons. V was pared by 1 base and J by 6 bases, with 13 bases between. Germline assignment: CDR1 MGHRA and CDR2 YSYEKL. CDR3 size: 15 residues. The V gene is TRBV4-1, the J gene TRBJ2-1; D might be TRBD2 (5 bases). This clonotype was obtained from a man in his forties with acute or convalescent COVID-19. Sequencing input: peripheral blood. The CDR3: CASSQALGSRNEQFF. The CDR3, as DNA: TGCGCCAGCAGCCAAGCCCTGGGGAGCCGCAATGAGCAGTTCTTC.